The source of this T cell receptor (beta chain) is a study of T cells after yellow fever vaccination. The CDR3 consists of 14 residues. Per the germline V gene, CDR1 is KGHSH and CDR2 is LQKENI. V was clipped by 3 bases and J by 4 bases, with 11 bases between them. TCRdb redid the calling of the 5' RACE reads with MiXCR, one entry per CDR3 protein. The sample includes about 510,000 distinct CDR3 sequences, around a fifth of them seen just once. The chain recombines TRBV18 with TRBJ2-3, with a possible D match to TRBD1 (5 bases). This material consisted of PBMCs, taken roughly 23 days after the first yellow fever vaccination. The source of this sequence is a man aged 18 to 35 who received the YFV17D yellow fever vaccine. For the CDR3, the DNA is TGTGCCAGCTCACCTATCCAGGGTGCAGATACGCAGTATTTT. Protein product: CASSPIQGADTQYF.